The entry that follows covers one T cell receptor (beta chain) sequence. Researchers ran the PCR with 60 Vbeta and 13 Jbeta primers. Repertoires were generated with immunoSEQ multiplex PCR, while TCRdb's copy carries only in-frame clones and drops some. The sample includes over 150,000 clones, under 80% of them seen just once. This sample stems from a study of cytomegalovirus exposure and HLA in healthy donors. Germline loops: CDR1 SGHAT, CDR2 FQNNGV. V was pared by 5 bases and J by 3 bases, with 17 bases of the junction left unmatched. The CDR3 covers 19 residues. The source is a man aged 40-55 years in good health and CMV-seronegative. The V and J genes are TRBV11-2 and TRBJ2-2; 8 bases line up with TRBD1. The specimen sequenced was PBMCs. The CDR3 DNA reads as TGTGCCAGCAGCCGAACATACCTACCTCGGACAGGGTACACCGGGGAGCTGTTTTTT. This codes for CASSRTYLPRTGYTGELFF.